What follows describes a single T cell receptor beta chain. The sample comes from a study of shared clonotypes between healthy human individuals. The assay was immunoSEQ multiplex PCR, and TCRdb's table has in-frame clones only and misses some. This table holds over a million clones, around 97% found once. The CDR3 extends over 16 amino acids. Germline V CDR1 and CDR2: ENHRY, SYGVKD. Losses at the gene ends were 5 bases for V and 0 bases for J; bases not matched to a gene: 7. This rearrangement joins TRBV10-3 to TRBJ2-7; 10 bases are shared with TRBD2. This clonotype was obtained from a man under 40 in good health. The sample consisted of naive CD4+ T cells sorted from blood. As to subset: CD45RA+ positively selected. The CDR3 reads CAISTAGGLSSYEQYF. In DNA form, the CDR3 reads TGTGCCATCAGTACAGCGGGGGGGTTGAGCTCCTACGAGCAGTACTTC.